The T cell receptor beta chain under discussion was sequenced for a study of blood T cell repertoires in COVID-19. Study-level information: The samples span acute and convalescent COVID-19 from the United States, Italy and Spain. The analysed material was cDNA or gDNA that came from T cells, B-cell-depleted T cells, or PBMCs.

This clone appeared once. Germline V lookup: CDR1 GTSNPN, CDR2 SVGIG (reference sequence). This CDR3 has 15 amino acids. V was pared by 1 base and J by 3 bases, with 13 bases between. In the source study's methods: Amplification with reference gene primers provided the estimates of nucleated cell counts. Repertoires were generated with immunoSEQ multiplex PCR, while TCRdb's copy carries only in-frame clones and drops some. The DNA gave D and trimming, while V, J and clone size come from that table. The sample carries some 180,000 clones, 70% to 85% recorded once. The receptor was isolated from a man aged 50-59 years who had recovered from COVID-19. The sample taken for sequencing was peripheral blood. V is TRBV30 and J is TRBJ2-1, with TRBD2 as a possible D gene (5 bases). The CDR3: CAWSGGRRNYNEQFF. The CDR3 DNA reads as TGTGCCTGGAGTGGAGGGCGACGGAACTACAATGAGCAGTTCTTC.